This TCR beta chain was observed in a study of blood T cell repertoires in COVID-19. Profiled with immunoSEQ multiplex PCR; TCRdb holds only in-frame clones, not every one. In the table there are more than 250,000 clones, about 87% of which are singletons. Germline values: CDR1 SNHLY, CDR2 FYNNEI. The CDR3 covers 13 residues. V was pared by 7 bases and J by 7 bases, with 8 bases of the junction left unmatched. The chain employs TRBV2 and TRBJ2-5; TRBD1 matches 8 bases. The sequencing input was peripheral blood. The source is a woman younger than 45 with COVID-19, enrolled during active disease. The CDR3, as DNA: TGTGCCAGCATGCAGGGGGCGCGGGGGACCCAGTACTTC. Its translation: CASMQGARGTQYF.